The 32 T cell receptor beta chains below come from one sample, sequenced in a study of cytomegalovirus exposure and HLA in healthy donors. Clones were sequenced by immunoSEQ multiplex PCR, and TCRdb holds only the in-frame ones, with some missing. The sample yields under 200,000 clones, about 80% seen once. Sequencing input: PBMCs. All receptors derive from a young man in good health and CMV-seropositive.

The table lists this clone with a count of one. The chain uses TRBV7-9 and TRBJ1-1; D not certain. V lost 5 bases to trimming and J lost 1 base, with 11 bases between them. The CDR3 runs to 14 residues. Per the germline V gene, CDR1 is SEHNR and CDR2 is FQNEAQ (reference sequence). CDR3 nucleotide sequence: TGTGCCAGCAGCCCCAAATTAGAGAACACTGAAGCTTTCTTT. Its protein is CASSPKLENTEAFF.

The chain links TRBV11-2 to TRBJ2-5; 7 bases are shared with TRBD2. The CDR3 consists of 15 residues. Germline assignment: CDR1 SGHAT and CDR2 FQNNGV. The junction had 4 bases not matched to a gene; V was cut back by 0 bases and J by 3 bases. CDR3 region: CASSLDPGREETQYF. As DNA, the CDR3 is TGTGCCAGCAGCTTAGATCCAGGGAGGGAAGAGACCCAGTACTTC. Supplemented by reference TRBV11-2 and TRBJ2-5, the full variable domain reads EAGVAQSPRYKIIEKRQSVAFWCNPISGHATLYWYQQILGQGPKLLIQFQNNGVVDDSQLPKDRFSAERLKGVDSTLKIQPAKLEDSAVYLCASSLDPGREETQYFGPGTRLLVL.

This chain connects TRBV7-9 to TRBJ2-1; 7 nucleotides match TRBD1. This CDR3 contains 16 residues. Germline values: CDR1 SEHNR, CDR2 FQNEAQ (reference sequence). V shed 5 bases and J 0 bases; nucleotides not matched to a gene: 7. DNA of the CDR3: TGTGCCAGCAGCCCACTGGCAGGGGGCTCCTACAATGAGCAGTTCTTC. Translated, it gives CASSPLAGGSYNEQFF.

The CDR3 spells CASSLTATYEQYF. In DNA form, the CDR3 reads TGTGCCAGCAGCTTGACAGCTACCTACGAGCAGTACTTC. The chain recombines TRBV7-7 with TRBJ2-7; the D gene is possibly TRBD1 (5 bases). V lost 3 bases and J lost 2, with 8 bases in between. Germline CDR1 is SSHAT and CDR2 is FNYEAQ (reference sequence). The CDR3 spans 13 residues.

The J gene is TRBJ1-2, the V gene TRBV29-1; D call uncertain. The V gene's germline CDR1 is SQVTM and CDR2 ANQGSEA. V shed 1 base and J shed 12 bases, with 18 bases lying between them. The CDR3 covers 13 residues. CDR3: CSVEAGVRRGNTF. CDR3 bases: TGCAGCGTTGAAGCGGGAGTACGCCGAGGAAACACCTTC. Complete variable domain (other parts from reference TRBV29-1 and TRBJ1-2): SAVISQKPSRDICQRGTSLTIQCQVDSQVTMMFWYRQQPGQSLTLIATANQGSEATYESGFVIDKFPISRPNLTFSTLTVSNMSPEDSSIYLCSVEAGVRRGNTFGSGTRLTVV.

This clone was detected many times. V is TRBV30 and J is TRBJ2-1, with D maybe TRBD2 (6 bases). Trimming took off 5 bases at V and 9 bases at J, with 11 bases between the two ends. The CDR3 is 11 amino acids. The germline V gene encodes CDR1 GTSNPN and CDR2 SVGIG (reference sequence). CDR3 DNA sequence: TGTGCCTGGGACGGAGGGAGTGAGCAGTTCTTC. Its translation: CAWDGGSEQFF.

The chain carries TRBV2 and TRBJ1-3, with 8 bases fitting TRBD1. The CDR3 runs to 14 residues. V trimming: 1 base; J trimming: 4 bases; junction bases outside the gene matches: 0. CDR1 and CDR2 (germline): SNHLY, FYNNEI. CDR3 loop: CASSEDRGGNTIYF. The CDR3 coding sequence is TGTGCCAGCAGTGAAGACAGGGGGGGAAACACCATATATTTT.

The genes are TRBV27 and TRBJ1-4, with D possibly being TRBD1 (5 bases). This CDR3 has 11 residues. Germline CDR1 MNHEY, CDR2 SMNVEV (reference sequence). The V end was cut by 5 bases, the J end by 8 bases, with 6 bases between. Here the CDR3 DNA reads TGTGCCAGCAGTCCAGGGGAAAAACTGTTTTTT. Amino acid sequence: CASSPGEKLFF.

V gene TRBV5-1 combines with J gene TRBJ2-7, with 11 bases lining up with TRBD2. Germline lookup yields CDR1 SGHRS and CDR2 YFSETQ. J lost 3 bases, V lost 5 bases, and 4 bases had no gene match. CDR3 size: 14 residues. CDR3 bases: TGCGCCAGCAGGGCCGGGACTAGCGGCTACGAGCAGTACTTC. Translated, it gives CASRAGTSGYEQYF.

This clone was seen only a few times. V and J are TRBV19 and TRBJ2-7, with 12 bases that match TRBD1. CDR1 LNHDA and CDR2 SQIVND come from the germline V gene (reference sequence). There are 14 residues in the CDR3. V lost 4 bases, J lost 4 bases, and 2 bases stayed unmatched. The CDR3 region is CASSRDRGQYEQYF. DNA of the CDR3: TGTGCCAGTAGTAGGGACAGGGGGCAGTACGAGCAGTACTTC.

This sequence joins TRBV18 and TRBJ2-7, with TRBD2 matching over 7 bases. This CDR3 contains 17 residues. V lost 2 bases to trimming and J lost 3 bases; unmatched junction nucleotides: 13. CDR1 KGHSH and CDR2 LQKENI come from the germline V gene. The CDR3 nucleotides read TGTGCCAGCTCACCAAGAACCAGCGGGGATAGGGGCTACGAGCAGTACTTC. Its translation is CASSPRTSGDRGYEQYF.

The CDR3 DNA is TGTGCCAGCAGTTTTAGGACTAGCCATCCCAATGAGCAGTTCTTC. It codes for CASSFRTSHPNEQFF. This sequence joins TRBV27 and TRBJ2-1; 8 bases match TRBD2. The CDR3 length is 15 residues. Germline V lookup: CDR1 MNHEY, CDR2 SMNVEV (reference sequence). J lost 6 bases, V lost 3 bases, and 7 bases had no gene match.

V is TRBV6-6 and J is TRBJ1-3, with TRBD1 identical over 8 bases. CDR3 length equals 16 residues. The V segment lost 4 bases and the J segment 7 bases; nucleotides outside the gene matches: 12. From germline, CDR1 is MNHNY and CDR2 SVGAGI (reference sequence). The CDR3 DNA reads TGTGCCAGCAGTTCCGCACCCAGGGGGCGCGGGAACACCATATATTTT. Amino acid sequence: CASSSAPRGRGNTIYF.

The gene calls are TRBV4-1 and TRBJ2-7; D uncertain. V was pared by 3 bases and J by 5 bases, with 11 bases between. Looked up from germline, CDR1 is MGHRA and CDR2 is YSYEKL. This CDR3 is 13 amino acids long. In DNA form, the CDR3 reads TGCGCCAGCAGCCAGTTCGACTTCAACGAGCAGTACTTC. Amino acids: CASSQFDFNEQYF.

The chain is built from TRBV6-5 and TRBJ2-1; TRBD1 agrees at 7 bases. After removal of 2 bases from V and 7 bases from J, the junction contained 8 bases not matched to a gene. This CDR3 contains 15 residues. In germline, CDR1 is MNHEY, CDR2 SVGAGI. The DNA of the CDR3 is TGTGCCAGCAGTTACACAGGGGTAGGATGGAATGAGCAGTTCTTC. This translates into CASSYTGVGWNEQFF.

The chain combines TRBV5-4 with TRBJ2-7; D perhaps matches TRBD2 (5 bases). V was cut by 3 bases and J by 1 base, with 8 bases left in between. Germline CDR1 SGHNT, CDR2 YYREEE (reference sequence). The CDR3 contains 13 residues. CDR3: CASSSSGSYEQYF. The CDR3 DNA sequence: TGTGCCAGCAGCTCCTCGGGGTCCTACGAGCAGTACTTC.

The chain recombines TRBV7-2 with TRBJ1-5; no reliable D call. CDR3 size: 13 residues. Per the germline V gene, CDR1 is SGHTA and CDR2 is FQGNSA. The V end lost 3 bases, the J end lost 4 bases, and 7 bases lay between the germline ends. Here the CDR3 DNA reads TGTGCCAGCAGCTTTGCAGATAATCAGCCCCAGCATTTT. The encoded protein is CASSFADNQPQHF. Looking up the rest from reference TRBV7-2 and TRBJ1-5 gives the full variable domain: GAGVSQSPSNKVTEKGKDVELRCDPISGHTALYWYRQSLGQGLEFLIYFQGNSAPDKSGLPSDRFSAERTGGSVSTLTIQRTQQEDSAVYLCASSFADNQPQHFGDGTRLSIL.

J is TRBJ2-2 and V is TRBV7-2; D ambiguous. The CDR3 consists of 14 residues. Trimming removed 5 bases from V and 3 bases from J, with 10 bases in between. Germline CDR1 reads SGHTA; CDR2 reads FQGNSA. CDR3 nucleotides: TGTGCCAGCAGCCGCGTAGACTACACCGGGGAGCTGTTTTTT. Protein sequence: CASSRVDYTGELFF.

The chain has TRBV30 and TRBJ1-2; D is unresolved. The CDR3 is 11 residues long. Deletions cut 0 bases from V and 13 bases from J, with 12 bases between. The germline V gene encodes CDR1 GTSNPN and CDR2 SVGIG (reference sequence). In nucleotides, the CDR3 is TGTGCCTGGAGTGTAGCGGCGGCTGTCACCTTC. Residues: CAWSVAAAVTF.

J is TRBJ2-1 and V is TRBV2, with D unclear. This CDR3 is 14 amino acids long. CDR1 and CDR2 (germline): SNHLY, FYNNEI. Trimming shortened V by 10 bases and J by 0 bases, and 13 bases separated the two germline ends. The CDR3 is CAKGSESSYNEQFF. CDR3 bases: TGTGCCAAAGGCAGCGAGAGCTCCTACAATGAGCAGTTCTTC.

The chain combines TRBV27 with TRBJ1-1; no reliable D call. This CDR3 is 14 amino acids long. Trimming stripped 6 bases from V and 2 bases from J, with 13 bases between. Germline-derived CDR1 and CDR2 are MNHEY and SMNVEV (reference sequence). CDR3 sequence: CASSPGVYNTEAFF. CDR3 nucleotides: TGTGCCAGCAGCCCTGGAGTATACAACACTGAAGCTTTCTTT.

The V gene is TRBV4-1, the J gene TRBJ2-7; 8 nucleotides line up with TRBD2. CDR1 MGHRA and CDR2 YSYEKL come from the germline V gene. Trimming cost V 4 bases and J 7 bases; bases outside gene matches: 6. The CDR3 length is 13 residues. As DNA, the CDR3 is TGCGCCAGCAGCCCCGGACTAGCCGGAGAGCAGTACTTC. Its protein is CASSPGLAGEQYF.

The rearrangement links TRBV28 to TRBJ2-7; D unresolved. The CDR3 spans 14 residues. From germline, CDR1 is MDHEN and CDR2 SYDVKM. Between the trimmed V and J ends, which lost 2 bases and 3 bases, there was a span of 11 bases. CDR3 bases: TGTGCCAGCAGTTTAGCCGGTGGTGGCTACGAGCAGTACTTC. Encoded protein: CASSLAGGGYEQYF.

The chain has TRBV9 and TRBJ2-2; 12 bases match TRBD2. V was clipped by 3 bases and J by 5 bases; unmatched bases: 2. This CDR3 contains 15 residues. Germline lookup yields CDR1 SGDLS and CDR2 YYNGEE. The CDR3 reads CASSGGTSGTGELFF. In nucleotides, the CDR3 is TGTGCCAGCAGCGGCGGGACTAGCGGGACCGGGGAGCTGTTTTTT.

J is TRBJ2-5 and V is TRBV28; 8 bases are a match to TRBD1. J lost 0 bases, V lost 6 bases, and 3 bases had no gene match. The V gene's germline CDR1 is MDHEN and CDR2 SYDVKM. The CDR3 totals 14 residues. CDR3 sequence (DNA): TGTGCCAGCAGCGGGGACAGGTACCAAGAGACCCAGTACTTC. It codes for CASSGDRYQETQYF.

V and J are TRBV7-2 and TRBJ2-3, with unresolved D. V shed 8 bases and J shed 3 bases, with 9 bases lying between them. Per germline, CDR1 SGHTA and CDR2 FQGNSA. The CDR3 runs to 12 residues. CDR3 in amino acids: CASGKRTDTQYF. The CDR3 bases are TGTGCCAGCGGCAAGAGGACAGATACGCAGTATTTT. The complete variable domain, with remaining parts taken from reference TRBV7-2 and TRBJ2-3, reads GAGVSQSPSNKVTEKGKDVELRCDPISGHTALYWYRQSLGQGLEFLIYFQGNSAPDKSGLPSDRFSAERTGGSVSTLTIQRTQQEDSAVYLCASGKRTDTQYFGPGTRLTVL.

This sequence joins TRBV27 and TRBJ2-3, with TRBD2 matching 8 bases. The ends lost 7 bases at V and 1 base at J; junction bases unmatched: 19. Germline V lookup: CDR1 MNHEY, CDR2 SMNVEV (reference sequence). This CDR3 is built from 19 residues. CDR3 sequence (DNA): TGTGCCAGCACCAACGGGGGGGTTAACGGGGCCAAGGGCACAGATACGCAGTATTTT. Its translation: CASTNGGVNGAKGTDTQYF.

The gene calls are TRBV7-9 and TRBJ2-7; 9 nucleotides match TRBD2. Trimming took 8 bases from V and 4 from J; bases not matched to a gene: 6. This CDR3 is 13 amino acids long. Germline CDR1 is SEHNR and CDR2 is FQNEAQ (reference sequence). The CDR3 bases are TGTGCCAGCGTGGGACTAGCCCTTTACGAGCAGTACTTC. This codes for CASVGLALYEQYF.

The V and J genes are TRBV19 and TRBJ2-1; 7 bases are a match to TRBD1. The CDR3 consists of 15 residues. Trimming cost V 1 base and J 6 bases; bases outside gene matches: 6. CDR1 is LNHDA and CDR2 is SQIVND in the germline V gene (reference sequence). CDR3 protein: CASSIVGGRANEQFF. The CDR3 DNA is TGTGCCAGTAGTATAGTAGGGGGCAGGGCCAATGAGCAGTTCTTC.

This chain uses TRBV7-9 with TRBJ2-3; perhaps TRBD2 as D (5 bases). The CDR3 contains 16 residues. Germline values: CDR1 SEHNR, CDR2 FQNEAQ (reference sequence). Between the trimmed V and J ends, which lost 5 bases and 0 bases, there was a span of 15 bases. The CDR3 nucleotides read TGTGCCAGCAGCCCAAGGACTCGTGCTAGCACAGATACGCAGTATTTT. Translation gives CASSPRTRASTDTQYF. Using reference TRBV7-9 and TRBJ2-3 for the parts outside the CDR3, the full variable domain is DTGVSQNPRHKITKRGQNVTFRCDPISEHNRLYWYRQTLGQGPEFLTYFQNEAQLEKSRLLSDRFSAERPKGSFSTLEIQRTEQGDSAMYLCASSPRTRASTDTQYFGPGTRLTVL.

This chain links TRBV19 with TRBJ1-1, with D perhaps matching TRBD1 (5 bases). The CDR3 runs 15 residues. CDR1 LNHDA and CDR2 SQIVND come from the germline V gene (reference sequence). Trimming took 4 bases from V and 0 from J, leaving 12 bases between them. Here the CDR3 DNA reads TGTGCCAGTAGTACAAGCAGGGTTCTGAACACTGAAGCTTTCTTT. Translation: CASSTSRVLNTEAFF.

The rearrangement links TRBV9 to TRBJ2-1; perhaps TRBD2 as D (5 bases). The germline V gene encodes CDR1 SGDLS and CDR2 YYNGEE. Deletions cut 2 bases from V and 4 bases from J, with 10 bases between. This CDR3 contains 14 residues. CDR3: CASSVADLYNEQFF. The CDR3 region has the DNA TGTGCCAGCAGCGTCGCGGACTTGTACAATGAGCAGTTCTTC.